This T cell receptor (beta chain) was found in a study of blood T cell repertoires in COVID-19. Some clones are missing from TCRdb's copy, which holds only in-frame ones; the method was immunoSEQ multiplex PCR. The sample has 200,000 to 250,000 clones; over 70% are singletons. Per the germline V gene, CDR1 is MNHEY and CDR2 is SMNVEV (reference sequence). Trimming removed 4 bases at V and 4 bases at J, with 11 bases between. This CDR3 contains 14 residues. The clonotype was recovered from a woman under 40 who had been exposed to COVID-19. The sequenced sample consisted of PBMCs or T cells enriched from blood (not recorded which). The V and J genes are TRBV27 and TRBJ2-1; a possible D gene is TRBD2 (6 bases). CDR3 DNA: TGTGCCAGCAGTTCAAGCGGGTCATACAATGAGCAGTTCTTC. Its translation: CASSSSGSYNEQFF.